This T cell receptor beta chain was recovered during a study of cytomegalovirus exposure and HLA in healthy donors. Study information: The Caucasian-associated ancestry cluster contained approximately 81% of the roughly 370 genotyped donors.

Amplification used 60 Vbeta primers and 13 Jbeta primers. TCRdb's copy holds only in-frame clones and misses some; the assay was immunoSEQ multiplex PCR. The sample yields approximately 170,000 clones, 85% seen once. Study-wide results and limits: In the analysis, some V segments, TRBV6-2 and TRBV6-3 included, were excluded as indistinguishable. For most TCR beta V segments, an earlier analysis put the productive rate at about 90% or about 30% of the time. When the data were analyzed later, several of the most significant clusters appeared to be linked to common viral pathogens.

The table lists this clone with a count of one. Its specificity is not known. The CDR3 is 15 residues long. CDR1 and CDR2 (germline): SGHNT, YENEEA. J was trimmed by 5 bases and V by 5 bases; bases with no gene match: 6. The sequencing sample was made of PBMCs. This sequence joins TRBV11-3 and TRBJ2-5; 12 bases are a match to TRBD2. This TCR came from a boy aged 2 to 9 in good health and CMV-seronegative. The CDR3 DNA reads as TGTGCCAGCAGCACCTGGACTAGCGGGGAGGAGACCCAGTACTTC. Encoded protein: CASSTWTSGEETQYF.